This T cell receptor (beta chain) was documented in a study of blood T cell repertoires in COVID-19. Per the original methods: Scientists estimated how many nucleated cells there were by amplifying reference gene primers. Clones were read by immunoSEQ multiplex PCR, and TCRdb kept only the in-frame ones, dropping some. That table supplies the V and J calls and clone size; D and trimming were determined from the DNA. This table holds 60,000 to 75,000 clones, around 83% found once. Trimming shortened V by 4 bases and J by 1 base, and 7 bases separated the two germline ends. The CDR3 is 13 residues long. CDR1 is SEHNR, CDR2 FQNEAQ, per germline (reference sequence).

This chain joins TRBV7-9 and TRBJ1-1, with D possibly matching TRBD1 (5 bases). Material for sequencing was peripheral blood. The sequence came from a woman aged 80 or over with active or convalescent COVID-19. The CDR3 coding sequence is TGTGCCAGCAGCTATGGGGCGAACACTGAAGCTTTCTTT. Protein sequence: CASSYGANTEAFF.